This TCR beta chain derives from a study of T cells after yellow fever vaccination. Findings and caveats of the study: Peaking on day 5 versus 15, the secondary response was faster but weaker.

V shed 0 bases and J shed 0 bases, with 10 bases lying between them. From germline, CDR1 is SGHVS and CDR2 FNYEAQ. The CDR3 consists of 16 residues. Via MiXCR, TCRdb re-called the 5' RACE reads, giving one row per CDR3 protein. The table lists about 550,000 distinct CDR3 sequences, 15% to 20% of them singletons. The sample holds a few counts of this clonotype. As yet, its antigen is unknown. Sample: PBMCs, taken 15 days after the yellow fever booster vaccination. The sequence was collected from a man under 40 who received the YFV17D yellow fever vaccine. This sequence joins TRBV7-6 and TRBJ2-3, with D uncertain. The CDR3 nucleotides are TGTGCCAGCAGCTTAGCTGCGAGTACTAGCACAGATACGCAGTATTTT. It translates to CASSLAASTSTDTQYF. Based on the CDR3 plus reference TRBV7-6 and TRBJ2-3, the full variable domain is GAGVSQSPRYKVTKRGQDVALRCDPISGHVSLYWYRQALGQGPEFLTYFNYEAQQDKSGLPNDRFSAERPEGSISTLTIQRTEQRDSAMYRCASSLAASTSTDTQYFGPGTRLTVL.